Following are 9 T cell receptor beta chains from one sample sequenced in a study of human T cells and chemical hapten exposure. TCRdb reanalysed the RACE reads using MiXCR and keeps one entry per CDR3 protein. This table has 150,000 to 200,000 distinct CDR3 sequences, about 15% appearing once. Time point meaning: patch test 1, 2 weeks after DPC sensitization. Treatment indicated: therapeutic diphenylcyclopropenone sensitization with weekly scalp DPC. This specimen consisted of whole blood, obtained in connection with sensitization to the hapten diphenylcyclopropenone (DPC). Receptor source: a woman younger than 45 with alopecia areata. Some clones in this sample may be carry-over from other donors' samples.

J is TRBJ2-3 and V is TRBV11-3; D not resolved. The germline V and J ends were trimmed by 0 bases and 1 base, with 20 bases remaining between them. CDR1 is SGHNT, CDR2 YENEEA, per germline. The CDR3 is 19 residues long. The CDR3 nucleotides read TGTGCCAGCAGCTTAGATCGGATTGGTCTCACCGCCCGCACAGATACGCAGTATTTT. Amino acid sequence: CASSLDRIGLTARTDTQYF.

The V call is TRBV19, the J call TRBJ2-7, with 10 bases fitting TRBD2. The CDR3 is 13 residues long. Germline CDR1 and CDR2: LNHDA and SQIVND (reference sequence). V lost 7 bases to trimming and J lost 2 bases; unmatched junction nucleotides: 2. This chain's CDR3 is CASKREGPYEQYF. The CDR3 bases are TGTGCCAGTAAGCGGGAGGGCCCCTACGAGCAGTACTTC.

The V and J genes are TRBV11-2 and TRBJ2-5; 13 positions agree with TRBD2. V gave up 5 bases and J gave up 4 bases; unmatched junction bases: 16. The CDR3 is 19 amino acids. Germline CDR1 SGHAT, CDR2 FQNNGV. The CDR3 sequence: CASSRTSGGDGRPAETQYF. Written as DNA, the CDR3 is TGTGCCAGCAGCCGGACTAGCGGGGGAGATGGCCGCCCAGCAGAGACCCAGTACTTC.

At least ten counts were recorded for this clonotype. The gene calls are TRBV3-1 and TRBJ1-6; D is unresolved. The V and J ends lost 1 base and 11 bases respectively, with 9 bases between them. Germline V gene sequence: CDR1 LGHDT, CDR2 YNNKEL (reference sequence). The CDR3 length is 13 residues. The CDR3 protein is CASSQGSGAPLHF. As DNA, the CDR3 is TGTGCCAGCAGCCAAGGGAGTGGGGCACCCCTCCACTTT. Based on the CDR3 plus reference TRBV3-1 and TRBJ1-6, the full variable domain is DTAVSQTPKYLVTQMGNDKSIKCEQNLGHDTMYWYKQDSKKFLKIMFSYNNKELIINETVPNRFSPKSPDKAHLNLHINSLELGDSAVYFCASSQGSGAPLHFGNGTRLTVT.

The rearrangement joins TRBV12-3 or TRBV12-4 to TRBJ2-4; D is unclear. The ends were cut back, 1 base at V and 1 base at J, with 8 bases in the middle. This CDR3 has 15 residues. The CDR3: CASSLGEAAKNIQYF. Written as DNA, the CDR3 is TGTGCCAGCAGTTTAGGGGAAGCGGCCAAAAACATTCAGTACTTC.

This rearrangement joins TRBV6-2 or TRBV6-3 to TRBJ2-1; D is possibly TRBD1 or TRBD2 (5 bases each). The germline V gene has CDR1 MNHEY and CDR2 SVGEGT. This CDR3 is 16 amino acids long. V was cut by 2 bases and J by 3 bases, with 14 bases left in between. This CDR3 reads CASSYRSGQYYNEQFF. The CDR3 bases are TGTGCCAGCAGTTACCGCTCGGGGCAATACTACAATGAGCAGTTCTTC.

This chain links TRBV11-2 with TRBJ2-3; D uncertain. This CDR3 region has 12 residues. CDR1 and CDR2 from the germline V gene are SGHAT and FQNNGV. The germline V and J ends were trimmed by 2 bases and 7 bases, with 7 bases remaining between them. The DNA of the CDR3 is TGTGCCAGCAGCTTAAGTTTTAATACGCAGTATTTT. Amino acids: CASSLSFNTQYF.

The chain employs TRBV2 and TRBJ1-4; D gene uncertain. Germline V lookup: CDR1 SNHLY, CDR2 FYNNEI. The V gene lost 2 bases and the J gene lost 5 bases, with 9 bases spanning the gap. The CDR3 totals 14 residues. The CDR3 DNA is TGTGCCAGCAGTGAATTACAGCTGAATGAAAAACTGTTTTTT. It translates to CASSELQLNEKLFF. The variable domain in full, completed from reference TRBV2 and TRBJ1-4, reads EPEVTQTPSHQVTQMGQEVILRCVPISNHLYFYWYRQILGQKVEFLVSFYNNEISEKSEIFDDQFSVERPDGSNFTLKIRSTKLEDSAMYFCASSELQLNEKLFFGSGTQLSVL.

The J gene is TRBJ2-1, the V gene TRBV6-6; unclear D gene. V was pared by 5 bases and J by 8 bases, with 13 bases between. This CDR3 region has 13 residues. Germline V gene lookup returns CDR1 MNHNY and CDR2 SVGAGI (reference sequence). CDR3 in DNA: TGTGCCAGCAGTGGAGTCAGTTTCGATGAGCAGTTCTTC. This translates into CASSGVSFDEQFF.